One T cell receptor (beta chain) is described in this entry. The record originates from a study of cytomegalovirus exposure and HLA in healthy donors. The study ran its PCR with 60 Vbeta and 13 Jbeta primers. The protocol was immunoSEQ multiplex PCR, while the TCRdb copy is restricted to in-frame clones and leaves out a portion. The data contain 97,000 or so clones, roughly 10% of them singletons. The germline V and J ends were trimmed by 0 bases and 0 bases, with 8 bases remaining between them. Germline-derived CDR1 and CDR2 are MNHEY and SMNVEV (reference sequence). This CDR3 spans 15 amino acids. This TCR was recovered from a man aged 45-60 years in good health and CMV-seropositive. The V call is TRBV27, the J call TRBJ1-1; perhaps TRBD1 as D (5 bases). The sample consisted of PBMCs. The CDR3 reads CASSLSGQMNTEAFF. DNA for the CDR3: TGTGCCAGCAGTTTATCGGGGCAGATGAACACTGAAGCTTTCTTT.